Following are 9 T cell receptor beta chains from one sample sequenced in a study of early T cells in non-severe SARS-CoV-2 infection. TCRdb itself ran the 5' RACE reads through MiXCR, one entry per CDR3 protein. Among tens of thousands of distinct CDR3 sequences listed, around 11% were seen once. The sequencing here drew on whole blood, taken at baseline. These TCRs come from an adult who was a healthcare worker with PCR-confirmed SARS-CoV-2 infection or an uninfected control (not recorded which).

This CDR3 is CSARVGAGQPQHF. In DNA, the CDR3 is TGCAGTGCTAGAGTGGGGGCAGGTCAGCCCCAGCATTTT. The rearrangement joins TRBV20-1 to TRBJ1-5; possible D gene TRBD1, 6 bases. This CDR3 contains 13 residues. Trimming pared 1 base from V and 6 bases from J, leaving 10 bases between. Germline CDR1 and CDR2: DFQATT and SNEGSKA (reference sequence).

J is TRBJ1-1 and V is TRBV10-1; 7 nucleotides agree with TRBD1. V lost 9 bases and J lost 0; bases outside the gene matches: 7. Per germline, CDR1 WNHNN and CDR2 SYGVQD (reference sequence). The CDR3 loop spans 14 amino acids. This CDR3 is CARHRGKMNTEAFF. The CDR3 DNA sequence: TGCGCCAGACACAGGGGTAAAATGAACACTGAAGCTTTCTTT.

The rearrangement joins TRBV28 to TRBJ1-2, with TRBD1 matching 7 bases. The ends lost 2 bases at V and 4 bases at J; junction bases unmatched: 4. The germline gives CDR1 MDHEN, CDR2 SYDVKM. The CDR3 sequence is 14 residues long. CDR3 DNA sequence: TGTGCCAGCAGTTTACCGGGGACAGTCTATGGCTACACCTTC. Translated: CASSLPGTVYGYTF.

The CDR3 region has the DNA TGCGCCAGCAGCTTGCTGGGAATCCTCCTTTGGAATGAGCAGTTCTTC. It is translated as CASSLLGILLWNEQFF. This chain uses TRBV5-1 with TRBJ2-1; D not certain. Germline lookup yields CDR1 SGHRS and CDR2 YFSETQ. The CDR3 is 16 residues long. Trimming removed 1 base at V and 7 bases at J, with 18 bases between. Full variable domain (outside the CDR3, taken from reference TRBV5-1 and TRBJ2-1): KAGVTQTPRYLIKTRGQQVTLSCSPISGHRSVSWYQQTPGQGLQFLFEYFSETQRNKGNFPGRFSGRQFSNSRSEMNVSTLELGDSALYLCASSLLGILLWNEQFFGPGTRLTVL.

This chain joins TRBV4-2 and TRBJ2-5; D may be TRBD2 (6 bases). The CDR3 is 15 amino acids. The germline V gene has CDR1 LGHNA and CDR2 YNFKEQ. Trimming removed 4 bases at V and 5 bases at J, with 17 bases between. The DNA of the CDR3 is TGTGCCAGCAGCCCCCAAACGGAGGGAATGGAGACCCAGTACTTC. Protein sequence: CASSPQTEGMETQYF.

This clonotype was observed a handful of times. The rearrangement uses TRBV7-9 and TRBJ2-4; D is unclear. V was cut by 2 bases and J by 5 bases, with 7 bases left in between. CDR1 is SEHNR, CDR2 FQNEAQ, per germline (reference sequence). The CDR3 spans 13 residues. CDR3 region: CASSLTKENIQYF. Written as DNA, the CDR3 is TGTGCCAGCAGCTTAACTAAAGAAAACATTCAGTACTTC.

The chain recombines TRBV6-5 with TRBJ2-1, with D perhaps TRBD1 or TRBD2 (6 bases each). CDR1 is MNHEY, CDR2 SVGAGI, per germline. This CDR3 spans 14 amino acids. V lost 2 bases, J lost 8 bases, and 13 bases lay in between. The CDR3, as DNA: TGTGCCAGCAGTTACGGGGGGCAAGACTATGAGCAGTTCTTC. The encoded protein is CASSYGGQDYEQFF.

The table lists this clonotype with a few counts. The chain has TRBV6-5 and TRBJ1-1, with a weak D call TRBD1 (6 bases). The CDR3 runs to 15 residues. The V gene's germline CDR1 is MNHEY and CDR2 SVGAGI. V lost 5 bases, J lost 1 base, and 14 bases lay in between. CDR3 in amino acids: CASSRPGTQNTEAFF. The CDR3 bases are TGTGCCAGCAGTCGGCCCGGGACACAGAACACTGAAGCTTTCTTT.

The rearrangement uses TRBV28 and TRBJ2-7, with TRBD1 identical over 9 bases. The V gene's germline CDR1 is MDHEN and CDR2 SYDVKM. Germline trimming cut 4 bases from V and 6 bases from J; bases unmatched to any gene: 10. The CDR3 is made up of 15 amino acids. The CDR3 DNA is TGTGCCAGCAGTTACCCGGGACAGGGCAATCGCGAGCAGTACTTC. It specifies CASSYPGQGNREQYF.